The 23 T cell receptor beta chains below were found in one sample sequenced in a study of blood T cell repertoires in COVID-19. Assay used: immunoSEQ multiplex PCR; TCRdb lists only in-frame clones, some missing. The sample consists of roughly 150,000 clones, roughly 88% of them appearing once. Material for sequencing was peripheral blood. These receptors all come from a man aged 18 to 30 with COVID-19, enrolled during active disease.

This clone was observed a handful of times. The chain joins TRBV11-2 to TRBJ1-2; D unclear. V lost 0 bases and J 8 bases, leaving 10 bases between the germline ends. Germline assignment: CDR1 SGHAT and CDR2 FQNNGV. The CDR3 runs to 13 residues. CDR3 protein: CASSLDPSGGYTF. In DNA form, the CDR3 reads TGTGCCAGCAGCTTAGACCCCTCGGGGGGCTACACCTTC.

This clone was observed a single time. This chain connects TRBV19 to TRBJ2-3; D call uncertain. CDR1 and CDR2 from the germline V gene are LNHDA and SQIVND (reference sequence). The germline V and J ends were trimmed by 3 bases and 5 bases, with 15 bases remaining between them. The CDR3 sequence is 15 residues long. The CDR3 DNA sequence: TGTGCCAGTAGTATCGAGCGTACCCTGGGAGATACGCAGTATTTT. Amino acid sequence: CASSIERTLGDTQYF.

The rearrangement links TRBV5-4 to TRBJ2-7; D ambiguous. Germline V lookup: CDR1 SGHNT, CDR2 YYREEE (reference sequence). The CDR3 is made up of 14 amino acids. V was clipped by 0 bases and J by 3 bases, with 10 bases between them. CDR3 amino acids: CASSLAGAYYEQYF. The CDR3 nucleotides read TGTGCCAGCAGCTTGGCTGGAGCGTACTACGAGCAGTACTTC.

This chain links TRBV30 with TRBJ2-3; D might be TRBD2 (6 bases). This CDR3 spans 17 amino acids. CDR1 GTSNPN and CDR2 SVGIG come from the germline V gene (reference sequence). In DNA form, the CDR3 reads TGTGCATCGGCGGGGAAACTAAGCGGTCCTTCCACAGATACGCAGTATTTT. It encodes CASAGKLSGPSTDTQYF.

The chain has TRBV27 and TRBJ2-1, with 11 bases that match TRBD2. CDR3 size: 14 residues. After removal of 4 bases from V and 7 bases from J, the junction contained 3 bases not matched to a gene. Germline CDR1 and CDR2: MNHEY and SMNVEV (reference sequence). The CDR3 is CASSSLAGANEQFF. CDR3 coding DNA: TGTGCCAGCAGTTCACTAGCGGGAGCTAATGAGCAGTTCTTC.

CDR3 DNA sequence: TGTGCCAGCTCGGCGCAGGGTCTCACTGAAGCTTTCTTT. Translating gives CASSAQGLTEAFF. The chain is built from TRBV2 and TRBJ1-1, with TRBD1 as a possible D gene (5 bases). There are 13 residues in the CDR3. V was pared by 8 bases and J by 4 bases, with 14 bases between. The V gene's germline CDR1 is SNHLY and CDR2 FYNNEI.

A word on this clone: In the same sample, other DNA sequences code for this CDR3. CDR3 loop: CASSVGSGGSGEQYF. The CDR3 DNA is TGTGCCAGCAGCGTAGGATCGGGAGGATCAGGGGAGCAGTACTTC. The chain couples TRBV9 to TRBJ2-7; TRBD2 aligns across 7 bases. Germline assignment: CDR1 SGDLS and CDR2 YYNGEE. The length of the CDR3 is 15 residues. The ends lost 0 bases at V and 7 bases at J; junction bases unmatched: 10.

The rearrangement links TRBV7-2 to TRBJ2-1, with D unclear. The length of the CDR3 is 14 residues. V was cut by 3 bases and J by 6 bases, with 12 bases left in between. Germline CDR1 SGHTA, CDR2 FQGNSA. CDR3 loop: CASSFSVNSNEQFF. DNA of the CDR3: TGTGCCAGCAGCTTTAGTGTTAACAGCAATGAGCAGTTCTTC.

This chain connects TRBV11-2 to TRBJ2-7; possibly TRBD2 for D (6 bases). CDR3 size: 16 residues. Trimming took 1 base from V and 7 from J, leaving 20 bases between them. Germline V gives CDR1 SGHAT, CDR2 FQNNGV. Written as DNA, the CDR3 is TGTGCCAGCAGCTTAGTGGGGGGTTCCCTCCTCAGGGAGCAGTACTTC. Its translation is CASSLVGGSLLREQYF.

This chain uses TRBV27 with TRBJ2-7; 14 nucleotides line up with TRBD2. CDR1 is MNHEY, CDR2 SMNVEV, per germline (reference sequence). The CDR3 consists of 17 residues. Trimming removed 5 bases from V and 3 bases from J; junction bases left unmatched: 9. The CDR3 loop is CASSLRLAGGPLYEQYF. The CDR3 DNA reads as TGTGCCAGCAGTCTCCGACTAGCGGGAGGGCCTCTCTACGAGCAGTACTTC.

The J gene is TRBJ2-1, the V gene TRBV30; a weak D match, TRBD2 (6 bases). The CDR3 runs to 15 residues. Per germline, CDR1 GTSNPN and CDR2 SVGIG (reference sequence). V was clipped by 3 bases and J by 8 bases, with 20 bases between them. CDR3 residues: CAWSLGGGGIDEQFF. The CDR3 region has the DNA TGTGCCTGGAGCCTGGGGGGAGGAGGGATCGATGAGCAGTTCTTC.

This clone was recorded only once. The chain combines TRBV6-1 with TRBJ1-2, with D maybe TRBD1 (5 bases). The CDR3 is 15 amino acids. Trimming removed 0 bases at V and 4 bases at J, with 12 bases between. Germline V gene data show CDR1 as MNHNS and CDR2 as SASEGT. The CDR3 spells CASSEAGGVGYGYTF. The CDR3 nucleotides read TGTGCCAGCAGTGAAGCGGGGGGGGTCGGCTATGGCTACACCTTC.

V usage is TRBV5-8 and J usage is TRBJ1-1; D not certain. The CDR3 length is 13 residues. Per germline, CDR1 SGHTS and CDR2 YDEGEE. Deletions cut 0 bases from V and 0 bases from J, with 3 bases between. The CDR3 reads CASSLAVNTEAFF. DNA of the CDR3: TGTGCCAGCAGCTTGGCAGTGAACACTGAAGCTTTCTTT.

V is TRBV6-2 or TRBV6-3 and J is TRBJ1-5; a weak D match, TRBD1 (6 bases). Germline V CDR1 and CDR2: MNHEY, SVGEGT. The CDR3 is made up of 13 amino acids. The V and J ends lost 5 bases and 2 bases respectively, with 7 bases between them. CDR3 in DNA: TGTGCCAGCAGTAAGGGGGGCAATCAGCCCCAGCATTTT. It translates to CASSKGGNQPQHF.

CDR3 nucleotides: TGTGCCAGCAGCCTCTGGGGCGGGAGGGCGAGCTACAATGAGCAGTTCTTC. Amino acid sequence: CASSLWGGRASYNEQFF. The rearrangement links TRBV3-1 (or the pseudogene TRBV3-2) to TRBJ2-1; 9 bases agree with TRBD2. After removal of 4 bases from V and 3 bases from J, the junction contained 10 bases not matched to a gene. CDR1 and CDR2 from the germline V gene are LGHDT and YNNKEL (reference sequence). The CDR3 spans 17 residues.

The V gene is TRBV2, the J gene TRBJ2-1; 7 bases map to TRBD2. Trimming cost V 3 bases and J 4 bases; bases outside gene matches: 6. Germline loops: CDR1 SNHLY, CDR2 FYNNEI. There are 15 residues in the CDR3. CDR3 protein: CASSEGLPSYNEQFF. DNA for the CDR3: TGTGCCAGCAGTGAGGGACTACCAAGTTACAATGAGCAGTTCTTC. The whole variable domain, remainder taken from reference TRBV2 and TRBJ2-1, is EPEVTQTPSHQVTQMGQEVILRCVPISNHLYFYWYRQILGQKVEFLVSFYNNEISEKSEIFDDQFSVERPDGSNFTLKIRSTKLEDSAMYFCASSEGLPSYNEQFFGPGTRLTVL.

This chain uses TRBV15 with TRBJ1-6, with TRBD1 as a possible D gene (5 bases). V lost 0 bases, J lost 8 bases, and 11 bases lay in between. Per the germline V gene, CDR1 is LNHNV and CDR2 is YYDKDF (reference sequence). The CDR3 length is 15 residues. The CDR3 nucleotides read TGTGCCACCAGCAGAGATGGGGCAGGGTATTCACCCCTCCACTTT. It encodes CATSRDGAGYSPLHF. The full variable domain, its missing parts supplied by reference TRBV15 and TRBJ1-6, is DAMVIQNPRYQVTQFGKPVTLSCSQTLNHNVMYWYQQKSSQAPKLLFHYYDKDFNNEADTPDNFQSRRPNTSFCFLDIRSPGLGDTAMYLCATSRDGAGYSPLHFGNGTRLTVT.

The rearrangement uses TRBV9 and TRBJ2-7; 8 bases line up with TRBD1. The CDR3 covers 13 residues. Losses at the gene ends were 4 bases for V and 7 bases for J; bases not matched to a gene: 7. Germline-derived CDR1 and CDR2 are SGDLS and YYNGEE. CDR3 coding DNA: TGTGCCAGCAGCCCTAGACAGGGGTGGGAGCAGTACTTC. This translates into CASSPRQGWEQYF.

The CDR3 here is CASSQADRGSYEQYF. The CDR3 region has the DNA TGCGCCAGCAGCCAAGCGGACAGGGGGTCCTACGAGCAGTACTTC. This rearrangement joins TRBV4-3 to TRBJ2-7; 10 nucleotides agree with TRBD1. Germline V gene sequence: CDR1 LGHNA, CDR2 YSLEER. V was clipped by 1 base and J by 1 base; unmatched bases: 1. The CDR3 has 15 amino acids.

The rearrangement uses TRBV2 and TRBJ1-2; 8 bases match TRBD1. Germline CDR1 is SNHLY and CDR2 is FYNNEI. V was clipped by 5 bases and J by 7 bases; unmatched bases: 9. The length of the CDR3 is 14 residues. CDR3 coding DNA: TGTGCCAGCAGTTTTGCCCGACAGGGGTCTGGCTACACCTTC. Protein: CASSFARQGSGYTF.

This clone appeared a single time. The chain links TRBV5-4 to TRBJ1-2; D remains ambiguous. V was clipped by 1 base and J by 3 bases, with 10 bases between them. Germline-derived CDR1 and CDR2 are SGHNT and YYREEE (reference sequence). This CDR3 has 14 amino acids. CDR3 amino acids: CASSLFRQDYGYTF. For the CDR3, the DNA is TGTGCCAGCAGCTTGTTTCGTCAGGACTATGGCTACACCTTC.

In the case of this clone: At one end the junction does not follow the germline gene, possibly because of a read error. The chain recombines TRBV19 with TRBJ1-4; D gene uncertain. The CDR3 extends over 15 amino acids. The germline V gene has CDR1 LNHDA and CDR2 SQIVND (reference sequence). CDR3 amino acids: CASSIAAGSGEKLLF. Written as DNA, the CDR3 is TGTGCCAGTAGTATAGCCGCTGGGAGCGGAGAAAAACTGCTTTTT. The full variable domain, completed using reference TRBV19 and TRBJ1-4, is DGGITQSPKYLFRKEGQNVTLSCEQNLNHDAMYWYRQDPGQGLRLIYYSQIVNDFQKGDIAEGYSVSREKKESFPLTVTSAQKNPTAFYLCASSIAAGSGEKLLFGSGTQLSVL.

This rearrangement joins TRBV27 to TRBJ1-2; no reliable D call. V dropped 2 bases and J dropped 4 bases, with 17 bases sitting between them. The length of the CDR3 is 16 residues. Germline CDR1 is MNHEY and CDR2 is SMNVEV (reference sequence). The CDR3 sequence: CASSLGLNRFGYGYTF. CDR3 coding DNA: TGTGCCAGCAGTTTAGGGCTGAATCGGTTCGGCTATGGCTACACCTTC.